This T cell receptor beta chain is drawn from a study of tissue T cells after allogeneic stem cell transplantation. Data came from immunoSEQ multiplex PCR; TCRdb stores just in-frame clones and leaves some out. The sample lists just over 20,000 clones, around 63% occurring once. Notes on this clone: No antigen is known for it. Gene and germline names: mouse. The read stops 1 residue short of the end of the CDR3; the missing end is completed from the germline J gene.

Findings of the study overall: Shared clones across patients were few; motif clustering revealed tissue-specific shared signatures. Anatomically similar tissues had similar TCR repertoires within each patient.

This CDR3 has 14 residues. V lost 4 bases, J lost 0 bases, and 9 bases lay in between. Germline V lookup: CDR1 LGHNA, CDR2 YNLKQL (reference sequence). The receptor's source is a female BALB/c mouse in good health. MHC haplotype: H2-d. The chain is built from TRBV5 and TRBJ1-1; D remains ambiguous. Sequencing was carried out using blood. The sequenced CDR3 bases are TGTGCCAGCAGCCCCTACAGTGCAAACACAGAAGTCTTC. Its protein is CASSPYSANTEVF. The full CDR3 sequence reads CASSPYSANTEVFF.